These T cell receptor beta chains were read from a single sample in a study of T-cell reconstitution after alpha-beta-depleted transplantation in children. Each CDR3 protein is one row after TCRdb ran MiXCR on the PCR reads. The data show hundreds of thousands of distinct CDR3 sequences, with roughly a quarter seen just once and 4% to 5.5% held by the top ten. This material consisted of PBMCs, mostly from graft donor cells, taken 360 days after TCRalphabeta/CD19-depleted stem cell transplant. Every receptor here comes from a female patient aged 2-15 years who had a stem cell transplant for congenital amegakaryocytic thrombocytopenia, so the T cells may come from the graft donor. CDR3s leave out the opening cysteine and the closing phenylalanine or tryptophan. Size tells how often a clone was seen (once, few, many) or the class of an expanded clone, and some rows leave it out.

abundance: .
j_gene: TRBJ1-1
v_gene: TRBV27
len: 15
CDR3aa: ASSSPRQGGMNTEAF

abundance: few
j_gene: TRBJ2-1
v_gene: TRBV4-1
len: 13
CDR3aa: ASSYQSLADNEQF

abundance: few
j_gene: TRBJ1-4
v_gene: TRBV6-6
len: 10
CDR3aa: ASSWDRGEMF

abundance: .
j_gene: TRBJ2-1
v_gene: TRBV10-3
len: 15
CDR3aa: AISDGGGGSSYNEQF

abundance: once
j_gene: TRBJ2-7
v_gene: TRBV4-1
len: 13
CDR3aa: ASSHPGTNHRGQY

abundance: .
j_gene: TRBJ2-3
v_gene: TRBV12-3/TRBV12-4
len: 13
CDR3aa: ASSWGQGATDTQY

abundance: few
j_gene: TRBJ1-1
v_gene: TRBV6-5
len: 9
CDR3aa: ASSYGREAF

abundance: .
j_gene: TRBJ2-5
v_gene: TRBV15
len: 12
CDR3aa: ATSRVTGGDTQY

abundance: .
j_gene: TRBJ2-5
v_gene: TRBV3-1
len: 16
CDR3aa: ASSQEFLASGEGETQY

abundance: .
j_gene: TRBJ2-7
v_gene: TRBV7-2
len: 14
CDR3aa: ASSLVSGGAAHEQY

abundance: few
j_gene: TRBJ2-1
v_gene: TRBV20-1
len: 13
CDR3aa: SAMTGPLSYNEQF

abundance: .
j_gene: TRBJ2-1
v_gene: TRBV10-3
len: 14
CDR3aa: AISDLASGAYNEQF

abundance: .
j_gene: TRBJ1-3
v_gene: TRBV7-9
len: 14
CDR3aa: ASSLAGFSSGNTIY

abundance: .
j_gene: TRBJ2-4
v_gene: TRBV4-2
len: 13
CDR3aa: ASSQVTGWENIQY

abundance: .
j_gene: TRBJ2-2
v_gene: TRBV5-1
len: 14
CDR3aa: ASSLLRDTTAGELF

abundance: few
j_gene: TRBJ1-4
v_gene: TRBV6-6
len: 11
CDR3aa: ASSYSDKGKLF

abundance: .
j_gene: TRBJ2-2
v_gene: TRBV6-2/TRBV6-3
len: 14
CDR3aa: ASSFTSGLNTGELF

abundance: .
j_gene: TRBJ2-5
v_gene: TRBV5-5
len: 12
CDR3aa: ASSPVEGEETQY

abundance: few
j_gene: TRBJ2-7
v_gene: TRBV5-1
len: 14
CDR3aa: ASSPLTSGYSYEQY

abundance: .
j_gene: TRBJ2-3
v_gene: TRBV28
len: 13
CDR3aa: ASTYGVLGTDTQY

abundance: .
j_gene: TRBJ1-2
v_gene: TRBV6-5
len: 12
CDR3aa: ASSYRLRCYGYT

abundance: few
j_gene: TRBJ2-3
v_gene: TRBV20-1
len: 12
CDR3aa: SARGTPRTDTQY

abundance: few
j_gene: TRBJ2-2
v_gene: TRBV2
len: 13
CDR3aa: ASRRQGAHTGELF

abundance: few
j_gene: TRBJ2-7
v_gene: TRBV12-3/TRBV12-4
len: 13
CDR3aa: ATSLDRGQGYEQY

abundance: .
j_gene: TRBJ2-3
v_gene: TRBV5-6
len: 13
CDR3aa: ASSWLLADTDTQY

abundance: once
j_gene: TRBJ1-5
v_gene: TRBV5-1
len: 11
CDR3aa: ASSLGTDQAQH

abundance: few
j_gene: TRBJ2-2
v_gene: TRBV6-1
len: 15
CDR3aa: ASSEYGVREIGGELF

abundance: few
j_gene: TRBJ2-7
v_gene: TRBV20-1
len: 11
CDR3aa: SATSGGSYEQY

abundance: few
j_gene: TRBJ2-7
v_gene: TRBV12-3/TRBV12-4
len: 11
CDR3aa: ATEDRANYEQY

abundance: .
j_gene: TRBJ2-2
v_gene: TRBV12-3/TRBV12-4
len: 14
CDR3aa: ASSLRTGGVTGELF

abundance: .
j_gene: TRBJ2-7
v_gene: TRBV4-1
len: 13
CDR3aa: ASSQGASWGYEQY

abundance: few
j_gene: TRBJ2-7
v_gene: TRBV30
len: 15
CDR3aa: AWSSGRGAGSLYEQY

abundance: .
j_gene: TRBJ2-3
v_gene: TRBV20-1
len: 13
CDR3aa: SAIPPGGGKNTQY

abundance: .
j_gene: TRBJ1-5
v_gene: TRBV20-1
len: 11
CDR3aa: SARDRGRQPQH

abundance: .
j_gene: TRBJ2-7
v_gene: TRBV5-1
len: 12
CDR3aa: ASSLSVKTLGQY

abundance: many
j_gene: TRBJ1-4
v_gene: TRBV18
len: 13
CDR3aa: ASSPGDSPNEKLF

abundance: few
j_gene: TRBJ2-5
v_gene: TRBV5-6
len: 14
CDR3aa: ASSLEFSGEGETQY

abundance: few
j_gene: TRBJ2-3
v_gene: TRBV10-3
len: 14
CDR3aa: AISVVAPEITDTQY

abundance: few
j_gene: TRBJ2-5
v_gene: TRBV7-9
len: 13
CDR3aa: ASKDDWGIEETQY

abundance: .
j_gene: TRBJ1-2
v_gene: TRBV4-1
len: 12
CDR3aa: ASSQDWGDYGYT

abundance: .
j_gene: TRBJ2-7
v_gene: TRBV28
len: 13
CDR3aa: ASSLYLSGAYEQY

abundance: .
j_gene: TRBJ2-2
v_gene: TRBV7-9
len: 11
CDR3aa: ASRQGAAGELF

abundance: few
j_gene: TRBJ2-5
v_gene: TRBV28
len: 13
CDR3aa: ASHPAGGRGETQY

abundance: .
j_gene: TRBJ2-7
v_gene: TRBV7-8
len: 13
CDR3aa: ASSLLGAESYEQY

abundance: few
j_gene: TRBJ2-7
v_gene: TRBV30
len: 14
CDR3aa: AWRKRSGFTGYEQY

abundance: few
j_gene: TRBJ2-7
v_gene: TRBV5-6
len: 12
CDR3aa: ASSLVGGVHEQY

abundance: .
j_gene: TRBJ1-2
v_gene: TRBV25-1
len: 10
CDR3aa: ASSESGVGYT